The T cell receptor beta chain described here comes from a study of blood T cell repertoires in COVID-19. Study in general: From the United States, Italy and Spain came samples of acute and convalescent COVID-19. From T cells, B-cell-depleted T cells, or PBMCs came the material, which was cDNA or gDNA.

Trimming stripped 3 bases from V and 3 bases from J, with 13 bases between. Germline CDR1 reads SGDLS; CDR2 reads YYNGEE. This CDR3 spans 15 amino acids. In the original processing: Counts of nucleated cells, estimated from reference gene primer amplification, were obtained. The protocol was immunoSEQ multiplex PCR, while the TCRdb copy is restricted to in-frame clones and leaves out a portion. D and trimming come from the DNA, and the V and J calls and clone size come from that table. The data show about 120,000 clones, with about 74% seen just once and 5.5% held by the top ten. This clone was observed a handful of times.

This TCR came from a man aged 60-69 years with acute or convalescent COVID-19. The sample was peripheral blood. The rearrangement links TRBV9 to TRBJ1-5, with D possibly TRBD1 on 6 matching bases. CDR3: CASSAEGVYNQPQHF. The CDR3 region has the DNA TGTGCCAGCAGCGCCGAGGGGGTCTACAATCAGCCCCAGCATTTT.